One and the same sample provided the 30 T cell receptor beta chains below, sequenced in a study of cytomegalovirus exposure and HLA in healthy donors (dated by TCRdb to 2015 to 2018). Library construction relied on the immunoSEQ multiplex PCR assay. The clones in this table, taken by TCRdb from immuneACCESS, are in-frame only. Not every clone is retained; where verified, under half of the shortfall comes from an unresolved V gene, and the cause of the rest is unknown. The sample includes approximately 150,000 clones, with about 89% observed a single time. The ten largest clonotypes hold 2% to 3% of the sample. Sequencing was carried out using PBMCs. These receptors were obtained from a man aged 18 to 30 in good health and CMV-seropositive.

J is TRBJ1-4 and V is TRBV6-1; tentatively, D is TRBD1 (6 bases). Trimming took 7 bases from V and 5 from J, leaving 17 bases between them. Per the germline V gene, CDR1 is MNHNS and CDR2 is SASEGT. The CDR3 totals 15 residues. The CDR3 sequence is CASISRGTQNEKLFF. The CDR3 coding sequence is TGTGCCAGCATCTCAAGGGGGACACAGAATGAAAAACTGTTTTTT.

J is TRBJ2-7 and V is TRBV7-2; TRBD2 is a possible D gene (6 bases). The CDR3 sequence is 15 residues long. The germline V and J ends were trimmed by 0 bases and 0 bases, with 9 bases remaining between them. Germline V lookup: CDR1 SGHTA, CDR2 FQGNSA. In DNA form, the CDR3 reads TGTGCCAGCAGCTTAGCCCCGGGGGTCTCCTACGAGCAGTACTTC. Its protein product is CASSLAPGVSYEQYF.

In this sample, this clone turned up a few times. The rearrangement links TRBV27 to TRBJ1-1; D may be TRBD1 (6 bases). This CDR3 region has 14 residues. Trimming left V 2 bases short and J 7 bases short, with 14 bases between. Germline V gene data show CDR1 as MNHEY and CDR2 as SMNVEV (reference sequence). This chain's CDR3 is CASSLKVEGDEAFF. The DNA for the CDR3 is TGTGCCAGCAGTTTAAAGGTAGAGGGGGATGAAGCTTTCTTT.

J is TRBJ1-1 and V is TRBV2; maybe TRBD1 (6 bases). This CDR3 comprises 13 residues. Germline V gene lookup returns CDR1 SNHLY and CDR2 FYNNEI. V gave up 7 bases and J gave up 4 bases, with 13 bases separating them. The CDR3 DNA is TGTGCCAGCAACGACAGGCGGATCACTGAAGCTTTCTTT. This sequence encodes CASNDRRITEAFF.

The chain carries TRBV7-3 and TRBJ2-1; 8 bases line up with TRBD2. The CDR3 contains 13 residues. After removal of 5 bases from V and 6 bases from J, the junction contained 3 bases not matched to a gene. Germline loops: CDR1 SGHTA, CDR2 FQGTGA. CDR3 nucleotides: TGTGCCAGCAGCCAAACTAGCGGCAATGAGCAGTTCTTC. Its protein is CASSQTSGNEQFF.

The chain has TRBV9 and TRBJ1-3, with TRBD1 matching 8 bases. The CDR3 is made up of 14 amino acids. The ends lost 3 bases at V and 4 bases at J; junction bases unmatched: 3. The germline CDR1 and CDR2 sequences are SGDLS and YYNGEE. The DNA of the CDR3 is TGTGCCAGCAGCGACAGGGACAGGGGAAACACCATATATTTT. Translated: CASSDRDRGNTIYF.

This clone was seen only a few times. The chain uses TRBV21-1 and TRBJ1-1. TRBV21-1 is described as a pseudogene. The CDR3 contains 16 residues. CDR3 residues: CASSKGGGSMNTEAFF. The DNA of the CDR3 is TGTGCCAGCAGCAAAGGGGGGGGCAGCATGAACACTGAAGCTTTCTTT.

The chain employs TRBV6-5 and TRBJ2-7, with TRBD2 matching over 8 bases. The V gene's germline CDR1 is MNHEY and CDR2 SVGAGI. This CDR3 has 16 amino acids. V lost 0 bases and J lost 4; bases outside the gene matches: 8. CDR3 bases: TGTGCCAGCAGTTACTCCCGAGCCGGGGGGGGGTACGAGCAGTACTTC. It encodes CASSYSRAGGGYEQYF.

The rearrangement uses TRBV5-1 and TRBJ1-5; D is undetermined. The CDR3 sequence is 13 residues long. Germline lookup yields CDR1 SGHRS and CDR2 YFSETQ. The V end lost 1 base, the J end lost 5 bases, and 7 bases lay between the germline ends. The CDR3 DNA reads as TGCGCCAGCAGCTTGTATCAGGATCAGCCCCAGCATTTT. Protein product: CASSLYQDQPQHF.

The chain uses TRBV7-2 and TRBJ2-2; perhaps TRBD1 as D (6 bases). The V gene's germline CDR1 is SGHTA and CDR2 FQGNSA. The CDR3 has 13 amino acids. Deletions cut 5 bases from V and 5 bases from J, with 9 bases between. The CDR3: CASSTQGTGELFF. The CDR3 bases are TGTGCCAGCAGCACTCAGGGGACCGGGGAGCTGTTTTTT.

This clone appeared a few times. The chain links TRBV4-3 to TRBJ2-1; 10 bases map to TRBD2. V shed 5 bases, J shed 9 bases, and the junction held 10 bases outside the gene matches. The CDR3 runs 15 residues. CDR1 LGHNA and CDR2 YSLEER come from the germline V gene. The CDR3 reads CASSGSGGPLGEQFF. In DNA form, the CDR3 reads TGCGCCAGCAGCGGTAGCGGGGGGCCCCTTGGTGAGCAGTTCTTC.

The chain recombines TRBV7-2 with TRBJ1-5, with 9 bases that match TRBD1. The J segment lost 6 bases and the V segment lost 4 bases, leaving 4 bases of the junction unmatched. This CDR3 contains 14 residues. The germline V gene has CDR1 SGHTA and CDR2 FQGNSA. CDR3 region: CASSSQGAGQPQHF. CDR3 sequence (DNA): TGTGCCAGCAGCTCACAGGGGGCTGGTCAGCCCCAGCATTTT.

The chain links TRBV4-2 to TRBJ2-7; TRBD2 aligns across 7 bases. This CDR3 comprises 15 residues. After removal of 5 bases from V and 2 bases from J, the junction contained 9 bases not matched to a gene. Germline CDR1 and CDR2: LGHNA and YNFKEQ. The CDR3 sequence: CASSDRPGTTYEQYF. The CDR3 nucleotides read TGTGCCAGCAGCGATCGACCGGGGACTACCTACGAGCAGTACTTC.

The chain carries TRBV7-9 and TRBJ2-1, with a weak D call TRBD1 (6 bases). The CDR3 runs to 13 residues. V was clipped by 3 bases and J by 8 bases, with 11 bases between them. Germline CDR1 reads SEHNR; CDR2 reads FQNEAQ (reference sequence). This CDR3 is CASSFDRHYEQFF. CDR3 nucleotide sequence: TGTGCCAGCAGCTTCGACAGGCACTATGAGCAGTTCTTC.

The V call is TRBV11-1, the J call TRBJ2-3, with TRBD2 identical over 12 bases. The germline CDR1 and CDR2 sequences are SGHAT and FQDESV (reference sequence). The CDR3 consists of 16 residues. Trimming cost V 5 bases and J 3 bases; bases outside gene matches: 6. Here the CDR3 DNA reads TGTGCCAGCAGCCGCCTCGGACTAGCGGGGACAGATACGCAGTATTTT. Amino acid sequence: CASSRLGLAGTDTQYF.

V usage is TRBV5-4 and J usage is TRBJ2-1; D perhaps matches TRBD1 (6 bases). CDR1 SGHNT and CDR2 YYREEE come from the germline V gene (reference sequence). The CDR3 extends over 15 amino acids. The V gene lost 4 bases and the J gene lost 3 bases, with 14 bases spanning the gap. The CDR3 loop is CASSRPGHFYNEQFF. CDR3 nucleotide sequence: TGTGCCAGCAGCCGGCCGGGACACTTCTACAATGAGCAGTTCTTC.

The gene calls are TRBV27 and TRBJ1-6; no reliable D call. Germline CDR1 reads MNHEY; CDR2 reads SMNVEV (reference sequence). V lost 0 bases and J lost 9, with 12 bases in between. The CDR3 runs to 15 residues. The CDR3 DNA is TGTGCCAGCAGTTTATCGGCGGCAGTAACTTCACCCCTCCACTTT. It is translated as CASSLSAAVTSPLHF.

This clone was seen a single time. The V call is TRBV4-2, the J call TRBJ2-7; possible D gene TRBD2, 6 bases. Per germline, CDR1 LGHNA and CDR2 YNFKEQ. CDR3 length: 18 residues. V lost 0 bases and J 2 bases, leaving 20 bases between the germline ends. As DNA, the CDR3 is TGTGCCAGCAGCCAAGATCCGGGCGGGGTCTATGAAACCTACGAGCAGTACTTC. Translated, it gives CASSQDPGGVYETYEQYF.

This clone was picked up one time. CDR3 protein: CATRLAGGDEQYF. In DNA form, the CDR3 reads TGTGCCACCCGACTAGCGGGAGGGGACGAGCAGTACTTC. The chain recombines TRBV6-1 with TRBJ2-7; 14 nucleotides align to TRBD2. The CDR3 extends over 13 amino acids. Germline CDR1 and CDR2: MNHNS and SASEGT. J lost 5 bases, V lost 10 bases, and 4 bases had no gene match.

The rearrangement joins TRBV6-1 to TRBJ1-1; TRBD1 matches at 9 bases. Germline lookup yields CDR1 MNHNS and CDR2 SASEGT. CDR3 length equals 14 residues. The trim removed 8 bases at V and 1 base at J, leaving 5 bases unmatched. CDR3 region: CASRGQGTNTEAFF. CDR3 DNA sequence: TGTGCCAGCCGGGGACAGGGAACGAACACTGAAGCTTTCTTT.

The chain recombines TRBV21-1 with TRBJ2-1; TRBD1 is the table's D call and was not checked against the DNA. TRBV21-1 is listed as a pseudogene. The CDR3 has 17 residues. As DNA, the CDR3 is TGTGCCAGCAGCAAAAAGAGTGACAAGAGCTCCTACAATGAGCAGTTCTTC. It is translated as CASSKKSDKSSYNEQFF.

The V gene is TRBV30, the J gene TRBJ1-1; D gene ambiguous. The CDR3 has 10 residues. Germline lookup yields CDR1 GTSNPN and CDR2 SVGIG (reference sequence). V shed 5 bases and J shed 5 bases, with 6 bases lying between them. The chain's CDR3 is CAWGRTEAFF. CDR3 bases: TGTGCCTGGGGGAGAACTGAAGCTTTCTTT. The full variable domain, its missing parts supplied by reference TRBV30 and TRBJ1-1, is SQTIHQWPATLVQPVGSPLSLECTVEGTSNPNLYWYRQAAGRGLQLLFYSVGIGQISSEVPQNLSASRPQDRQFILSSKKLLLSDSGFYLCAWGRTEAFFGQGTRLTVV.

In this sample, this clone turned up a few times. The CDR3 DNA reads TGTGCCAGCAGTACCGGGACAGTGGCTGAAGCTTTCTTT. Its protein product is CASSTGTVAEAFF. This chain connects TRBV7-9 to TRBJ1-1, with 7 bases identical to TRBD1. Per germline, CDR1 SEHNR and CDR2 FQNEAQ (reference sequence). The junction had 7 bases not matched to a gene; V was cut back by 6 bases and J by 6 bases. There are 13 residues in the CDR3.

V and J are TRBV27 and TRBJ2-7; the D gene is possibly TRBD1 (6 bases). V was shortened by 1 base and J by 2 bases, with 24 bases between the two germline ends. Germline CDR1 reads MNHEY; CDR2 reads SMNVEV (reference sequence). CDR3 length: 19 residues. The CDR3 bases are TGTGCCAGCAGTTTATTCCCCCGAACGACAGACAGGACCCCCTACGAGCAGTACTTC. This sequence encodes CASSLFPRTTDRTPYEQYF.

CDR3: CASSQDRAGYTF. Here the CDR3 DNA reads TGTGCCAGCAGCCAGGACAGGGCTGGCTACACCTTC. The chain carries TRBV4-2 and TRBJ1-2, with TRBD1 matching over 8 bases. This CDR3 spans 12 amino acids. Per germline, CDR1 LGHNA and CDR2 YNFKEQ. Trimming took 3 bases from V and 7 from J; bases not matched to a gene: 1.

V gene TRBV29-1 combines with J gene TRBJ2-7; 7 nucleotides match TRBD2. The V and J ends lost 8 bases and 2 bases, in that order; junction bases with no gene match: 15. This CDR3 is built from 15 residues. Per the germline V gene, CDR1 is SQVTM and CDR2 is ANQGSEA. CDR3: CSPLDRLAAAYEQYF. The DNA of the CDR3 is TGCAGCCCCCTGGATCGGCTAGCGGCCGCCTACGAGCAGTACTTC.

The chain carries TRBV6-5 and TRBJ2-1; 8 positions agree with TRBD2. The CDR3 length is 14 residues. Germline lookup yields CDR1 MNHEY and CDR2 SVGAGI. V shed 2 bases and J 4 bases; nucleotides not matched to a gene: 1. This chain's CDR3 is CASSYREGYNEQFF. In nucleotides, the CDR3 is TGTGCCAGCAGTTACCGGGAGGGTTACAATGAGCAGTTCTTC.

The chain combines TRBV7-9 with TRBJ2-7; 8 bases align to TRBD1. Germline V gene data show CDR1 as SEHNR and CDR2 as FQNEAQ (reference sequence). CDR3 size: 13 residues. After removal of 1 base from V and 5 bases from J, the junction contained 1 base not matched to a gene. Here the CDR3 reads CASSLGTGHEQYF. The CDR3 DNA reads TGTGCCAGCAGCTTAGGGACAGGGCACGAGCAGTACTTC.

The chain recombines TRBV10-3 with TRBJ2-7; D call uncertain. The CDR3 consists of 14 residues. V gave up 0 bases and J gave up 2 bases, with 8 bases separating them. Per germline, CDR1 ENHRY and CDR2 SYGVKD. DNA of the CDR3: TGTGCCATCAGTGAGTCGTACGGAGCCTACGAGCAGTACTTC. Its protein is CAISESYGAYEQYF.

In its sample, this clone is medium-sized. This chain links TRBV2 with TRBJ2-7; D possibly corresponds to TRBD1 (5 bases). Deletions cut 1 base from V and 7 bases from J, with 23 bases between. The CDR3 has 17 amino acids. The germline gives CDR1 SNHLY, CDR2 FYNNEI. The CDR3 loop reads CASSEGAGWLSLVEQYF. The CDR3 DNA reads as TGTGCCAGCAGTGAAGGGGCAGGGTGGTTGAGTCTTGTTGAGCAGTACTTC. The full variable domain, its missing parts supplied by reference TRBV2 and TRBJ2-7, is EPEVTQTPSHQVTQMGQEVILRCVPISNHLYFYWYRQILGQKVEFLVSFYNNEISEKSEIFDDQFSVERPDGSNFTLKIRSTKLEDSAMYFCASSEGAGWLSLVEQYFGPGTRLTVT.